This T cell receptor (beta chain) was sequenced in a study of human T cells and chemical hapten exposure (dated by TCRdb to about 2021). Context from the whole study: For sensitization, 2% DPC in acetone was applied to a roughly 2 cm by roughly 2 cm area of upper inner arm skin. Patients additionally received weekly therapeutic DPC doses to the scalp throughout the roughly 23-week study period. Patch testing on the upper back used Finn chambers containing 0.01% DPC, with scoring done after 6 days according to International Contact Dermatitis Research Group standards. Alopecia areata with under or over 50% scalp involvement, alopecia totalis and alopecia universalis were represented in the patient cohort, which was mostly female. Libraries were combined into a pool for sequencing, and differences in TCR yield between samples came mainly from small differences in library volumes within the pool. This study followed changes in the peripheral blood TCR repertoire in vivo during primary and secondary sensitization of alopecia patients to the hapten diphenylcyclopropenone (DPC). Blood was sampled from patients pre-sensitization (week 0) and at 2, 6 and about 24 weeks after DPC sensitization. About 30 alopecia patients provided blood for TCR sequencing at one to four time points (pre-sensitization, 2, 6 and 24 weeks). What the study reported, not specific to this receptor: Expanded TCRs formed significantly more large CDR3 similarity clusters than pre-sensitization or healthy control sets, consistent with antigen-driven responses. Because all patients had alopecia, a presumed autoimmune disease, the immune response of the patients might differ from that of healthy individuals. DPC sensitization did not change how many TCRs were above 1 in 1000 frequency, and no evidence was found of alterations in global repertoire structure. Patch test score correlated positively with the number of PT1 expanded TCRs, reaching significance at thresholds 8, 16 and 32 but not at 4. After repeated subsampling, changes were observed in the strength of the expansion versus patch-test correlation and in the threshold at which the correlation became significant.

From a lookup of the germline V gene (reference sequence), CDR1 and CDR2 are GTSNPN and SVGIG. From its cysteine to its phenylalanine, the CDR3 spans 14 amino acids. The retained sequence is limited to the CDR3, 42 bases, with the frame set at the first base. V and J lose 2 bases and 7 bases, and a span of 15 bases separates them. The time point label for this specimen denotes: patch test 2, 6 weeks after DPC sensitization. The treatment or condition label, read with the paper, signifies: therapeutic diphenylcyclopropenone sensitization with weekly scalp DPC. At every patch-test visit, the blood draw took place before the patch test was put on. Eligible patients were aged 18 to 70, diagnosed with alopecia, deemed suitable for DPC therapy, and excluded if pregnant. Unfractionated whole blood was collected in Tempus Blood RNA tubes, and total RNA was extracted from that blood. This clonotype was counted at least ten times. This receptor's antigen is unknown. No much larger clone is present one base from it, and per-base qualities are unavailable.

Library prep was done by RACE. The instrument was a NextSeq 500. During library preparation, unique molecular identifiers were attached to individual cDNA molecules so that TCRs could be counted quantitatively and reproducibly. For every blood RNA sample, sequencing covered both the TCR alpha and TCR beta chains. The source study handled its data this way. A median of roughly 98,000 TCRs per sample was observed, with a range of about 20,000 to 750,000. The Decombinator software suite was used to annotate the V, J and CDR3 of the TCR reads. To make PS versus PT1 abundance plots, every sample was subsampled to the same number of TCRs (28,000). TCRs were defined as expanded if absent before sensitization and observed at least eight times at the 2-week time point. TCRdb reprocessed the public reads (quality trimming at Q25 with fastp, clone calling with MiXCR) and kept in-frame beta chains. Every entry covers one CDR3 protein and lists the most common genes and DNA from its rows. The authors' filters were not applied to this entry. The sample table contains roughly 92,000 distinct CDR3 sequences; only one count was recorded for over 9.5% of them. The ten largest clones add up to more than 3% of the sample.

The chain was built from TRBV30 and TRBJ2-1; the D gene cannot be resolved reliably. This sequence was found in a woman aged 40 to 50 with alopecia areata. Some clones in this sample may be carry-over from other donors' samples. Sequenced material: whole blood, taken in connection with sensitization to the hapten diphenylcyclopropenone (DPC). CDR3 protein: CAWSRQTGVNEQFF. The DNA reads TGTGCCTGGAGTAGACAAACTGGCGTAAATGAGCAGTTCTTC.